Below, 10 T cell receptor beta chains from the same sample are listed, as sequenced in a study of shared clonotypes between healthy human individuals. Terminally differentiated effector memory CD45RA+ cells were excluded by CCR7 positive selection of CD45RO-negative cells. Measured with immunoSEQ multiplex PCR; TCRdb has only the in-frame clones, and not every one. The data contain about 680,000 clones, about 90% of them singletons. Source material: naive CD8+ T cells sorted from blood. The receptor source for this set is a man aged 25 to 40 in good health.

The genes are TRBV9 and TRBJ2-3, with a weak D call TRBD1 (5 bases). Germline values: CDR1 SGDLS, CDR2 YYNGEE. V lost 4 bases to trimming and J lost 0 bases, with 15 bases between them. The CDR3 sequence is 16 residues long. The CDR3 DNA reads TGTGCCAGCAGCCCCGAGACAGCGACTAGCACAGATACGCAGTATTTT. Its protein is CASSPETATSTDTQYF.

V is TRBV19 and J is TRBJ1-2, with D perhaps matching TRBD1 (6 bases). Germline V gene data show CDR1 as LNHDA and CDR2 as SQIVND (reference sequence). The CDR3 is made up of 16 amino acids. Deletions cut 5 bases from V and 4 bases from J, with 20 bases between. CDR3 in amino acids: CASSENEQGLGYGYTF. The CDR3 nucleotides read TGTGCCAGTAGTGAAAACGAACAGGGCTTGGGCTATGGCTACACCTTC.

The CDR3 loop is CASSIILAGGNTQYF. DNA of the CDR3: TGTGCCAGTAGTATAATCCTAGCGGGAGGGAACACGCAGTATTTT. The chain carries TRBV19 and TRBJ2-3, with TRBD2 matching over 12 bases. Trimming removed 2 bases from V and 9 bases from J; junction bases left unmatched: 6. CDR1 LNHDA and CDR2 SQIVND come from the germline V gene (reference sequence). The CDR3 is made up of 15 amino acids.

The V and J genes are TRBV7-6 and TRBJ2-3; D is tentatively TRBD1 or TRBD2 (5 bases each). CDR1 and CDR2 (germline): SGHVS, FNYEAQ. This CDR3 spans 15 amino acids. V was trimmed by 4 bases and J by 4 bases, leaving 15 bases between them. CDR3 coding DNA: TGTGCCAGCAGCTCCGGGACCACCAGATCAGATACGCAGTATTTT. Translating it yields CASSSGTTRSDTQYF.

This clone was seen once. The chain has TRBV7-8 and TRBJ2-2; TRBD2 agrees at 9 bases. V lost 3 bases to trimming and J lost 2 bases; unmatched junction nucleotides: 7. This CDR3 contains 17 residues. The V gene's germline CDR1 is SGHVS and CDR2 FQNEAQ. In nucleotides, the CDR3 is TGTGCCAGCAGCTTCGACAGGACTAGCGACAACACCGGGGAGCTGTTTTTT. This codes for CASSFDRTSDNTGELFF.

The chain is built from TRBV28 and TRBJ1-5, with a tentative D call TRBD1 (5 bases). The CDR3 sequence is 16 residues long. From germline, CDR1 is MDHEN and CDR2 SYDVKM. Trimming took off 3 bases at V and 6 bases at J, with 18 bases between the two ends. DNA of the CDR3: TGTGCCAGCAGTTTGCGGGGCCAGGGAGGTTCTCAGCCCCAGCATTTT. Its translation: CASSLRGQGGSQPQHF.

V usage is TRBV13 and J usage is TRBJ2-1; TRBD2 matches at 10 bases. Looked up from germline, CDR1 is PRHDT and CDR2 is FYEKMQ (reference sequence). There are 13 residues in the CDR3. The J segment lost 10 bases and the V segment lost 5 bases, leaving 5 bases of the junction unmatched. The CDR3 bases are TGTGCCAGCAGCCTCTTAGCGGGAGGCGAGCAGTTCTTC. It encodes CASSLLAGGEQFF.

This chain connects TRBV6-5 to TRBJ2-7, with a possible D match to TRBD2 (6 bases). V was pared by 3 bases and J by 2 bases, with 11 bases between. There are 14 residues in the CDR3. The germline CDR1 and CDR2 sequences are MNHEY and SVGAGI. The CDR3 nucleotides read TGTGCCAGCAGTTATGGTAGCGGAGCCTACGAGCAGTACTTC. Translation: CASSYGSGAYEQYF.

The V call is TRBV19, the J call TRBJ2-3; D uncertain. Germline loops: CDR1 LNHDA, CDR2 SQIVND (reference sequence). V lost 5 bases and J 5 bases, leaving 11 bases between the germline ends. The CDR3 covers 13 residues. The CDR3 region has the DNA TGTGCCAGTAGTTCCAACCCGGGAGATACGCAGTATTTT. Amino acid sequence: CASSSNPGDTQYF.

The chain employs TRBV11-2 and TRBJ1-2; 8 bases fit TRBD1. CDR3 size: 13 residues. Germline V gives CDR1 SGHAT, CDR2 FQNNGV. The V and J ends lost 5 bases and 7 bases, in that order; junction bases with no gene match: 6. The CDR3 sequence is CASSLGTGLGYTF. CDR3 bases: TGTGCCAGCAGCCTGGGGACAGGTCTTGGCTACACCTTC.